Sequencing of this T cell receptor beta chain was carried out in a study of T cell responses to AZD1222 COVID-19 vaccine. Overall study results and limits: Spike-specific TCRs gained breadth and depth after people received two AZD1222 doses. Spike was spanned by vaccine-associated CD4 TCRs, with dominance at 160-218 and 743-854. Baseline seropositivity occurred in only six AZD1222 recipients.

A word on this clone: The antigen is unknown.

Trimming pared 6 bases from V and 5 bases from J, leaving 10 bases between. This CDR3 is built from 11 residues. Germline V CDR1 and CDR2: SQVTM, ANQGSEA. The protocol was immunoSEQ multiplex PCR, while the TCRdb copy is restricted to in-frame clones and leaves out a portion. The table records approximately 200,000 clones, 80% to 95% of them present only once. The chain employs TRBV29-1 and TRBJ1-2; possible D gene TRBD1, 6 bases. Material: peripheral blood, obtained 28 days after the second AZD1222 dose. This receptor was obtained from an adult who received the AZD1222 COVID-19 vaccine. In DNA form, the CDR3 reads TGCAGCGTCGACAGGAATTATGGCTACACCTTC. Translated: CSVDRNYGYTF.